The present TCR beta chain was sequenced within a study of shared clonotypes between healthy human individuals. Sequencing was performed with immunoSEQ multiplex PCR; in TCRdb, only in-frame clones are kept and a portion is missing. This sample has about 2.4 million clones, with over 85% found just once. Germline V CDR1 and CDR2: SGHRS, YFSETQ. CDR3 size: 16 residues. After removal of 3 bases from V and 0 bases from J, the junction contained 4 bases not matched to a gene. Remarks on this clone: Its target is not known.

Splitting of CD4+ cells produced CD45RA+ naive and CD45RA-negative memory subsets. Points from the study as a whole: Despite large depth, sorted-subset datasets appeared incompletely sequenced. About 5% of naive CD4 clonotypes were shared across four donors.

This chain joins TRBV5-1 and TRBJ2-7; TRBD2 agrees at 12 bases. This receptor was taken from a man between 18 and 35 years old in good health. Sequencing was carried out using naive CD4+ T cells sorted from blood. Subset described: CD45RA+ positively selected. The CDR3 loop reads CASSWTSGASSYEQYF. As DNA, the CDR3 is TGCGCCAGCAGCTGGACTAGCGGGGCCAGCTCCTACGAGCAGTACTTC. The whole variable domain, remainder taken from reference TRBV5-1 and TRBJ2-7, is KAGVTQTPRYLIKTRGQQVTLSCSPISGHRSVSWYQQTPGQGLQFLFEYFSETQRNKGNFPGRFSGRQFSNSRSEMNVSTLELGDSALYLCASSWTSGASSYEQYFGPGTRLTVT.